This T cell receptor beta chain was recovered during a study of blood T cell repertoires in COVID-19. On the study more broadly: Italy, Spain and the United States were the sources of the convalescent and acute COVID-19 samples. PBMCs, B-cell-depleted T cells, or T cells provided the cDNA or gDNA that made up the material.

V was pared by 4 bases and J by 4 bases, with 6 bases of the junction left unmatched. This CDR3 comprises 16 residues. Germline V gene lookup returns CDR1 SGHRS and CDR2 YFSETQ. In the authors' methods: How many nucleated cells were present was estimated from reference gene primer amplification. Measured with immunoSEQ multiplex PCR; TCRdb has only the in-frame clones, and not every one. That table furnishes V, J and clone size, whereas the DNA furnished D and trimming. The repertoire holds a few hundred thousand clones, with 80% as singletons. This TCR was recovered from a woman in her 70s with acute or convalescent COVID-19. The chain recombines TRBV5-1 with TRBJ2-1; 12 bases fit TRBD2. Sequenced material: peripheral blood. CDR3 DNA sequence: TGCGCCAGCAGCCCGAACCTAGCGGGGGGGTACAATGAGCAGTTCTTC. It translates to CASSPNLAGGYNEQFF.